Sequencing of this TCR beta chain was carried out in a study of cytomegalovirus exposure and HLA in healthy donors. Findings of the study overall: Presence/absence analyses rested on an assumption that sequencing depth was roughly uniform across donors.

PCR primers comprised 60 Vbeta and 13 Jbeta primers. The assay was immunoSEQ multiplex PCR, and TCRdb's table has in-frame clones only and misses some. The table has more than 100,000 clones, roughly 80% seen once. V was trimmed by 7 bases and J by 0 bases, leaving 7 bases between them. CDR1 is SGHRS, CDR2 YFSETQ, per germline. This CDR3 comprises 12 residues. As for this clone: Its specificity is unknown.

This TCR was recovered from a man aged 25-40 years in good health and CMV-seronegative. Sequenced material: PBMCs. This rearrangement joins TRBV5-1 to TRBJ1-2; D not resolved. This chain's CDR3 is CASGEPNYGYTF. Here the CDR3 DNA reads TGCGCCAGCGGGGAGCCTAACTATGGCTACACCTTC.